The 32 T cell receptor beta chains below all came from one sample that was sequenced in a study of naive and memory T cell subsets. Two oligonucleotides, mixed equimolar, formed the beta constant-region primer covering TRBC1 and TRBC2. Four rounds of PCR amplified the ligated cDNA using nested alpha and beta constant-region primers plus SP2. Using its own MiXCR run on the UMI-ligation and nested PCR reads, TCRdb lists one record per CDR3 protein. The data hold over 65,000 distinct CDR3 sequences, with roughly 9.2% observed a single time. Sequenced sample: naive CD8+ T cells from blood. The receptors were gathered from a human donor in good health.

This clonotype has just a few counts. J is TRBJ2-7 and V is TRBV4-2; 10 bases are shared with TRBD1. V was clipped by 5 bases and J by 4 bases; unmatched bases: 8. This CDR3 has 15 residues. CDR1 LGHNA and CDR2 YNFKEQ come from the germline V gene. This CDR3 reads CASSNHGTGVYEQYF. In nucleotides, the CDR3 is TGTGCCAGCAGCAACCACGGGACAGGGGTGTACGAGCAGTACTTC.

This clonotype was observed many times. The rearrangement uses TRBV19 and TRBJ2-1, with TRBD1 matching over 7 bases. The CDR3 sequence is 16 residues long. V dropped 6 bases and J dropped 5; count of bases not matched to a gene: 13. Per germline, CDR1 LNHDA and CDR2 SQIVND (reference sequence). This CDR3 is CASRYRAEGGHNEQFF. Here the CDR3 DNA reads TGTGCCAGTAGGTACCGGGCCGAAGGGGGCCACAATGAGCAGTTCTTC.

V and J are TRBV6-2 or TRBV6-3 and TRBJ2-7; D remains ambiguous. The germline V and J ends were trimmed by 4 bases and 4 bases, with 11 bases remaining between them. Germline assignment: CDR1 MNHEY and CDR2 SVGEGT. There are 13 residues in the CDR3. The CDR3 nucleotides read TGTGCCAGCAGTTCCGGAGTGTGGTACGAGCAGTACTTC. This encodes CASSSGVWYEQYF.

This clonotype has a count of ten or more. V usage is TRBV7-9 and J usage is TRBJ1-4, with D perhaps matching TRBD1 (5 bases). Germline V gives CDR1 SEHNR, CDR2 FQNEAQ (reference sequence). The CDR3 is 15 residues long. V dropped 4 bases and J dropped 5 bases, with 14 bases sitting between them. The CDR3 sequence: CASSSTGNTNEKLFF. DNA for the CDR3: TGTGCCAGCAGCTCAACAGGAAACACAAATGAAAAACTGTTTTTT.

The chain uses TRBV12-3 or TRBV12-4 and TRBJ1-1; D unresolved. Trimming took off 3 bases at V and 4 bases at J, with 6 bases between the two ends. The CDR3 length is 12 residues. The CDR3 sequence: CASSFASTEAFF. The CDR3 DNA reads as TGTGCCAGCAGTTTTGCGAGCACTGAAGCTTTCTTT.

V gene TRBV4-3 combines with J gene TRBJ2-7; 8 bases are shared with TRBD2. This CDR3 comprises 15 residues. CDR1 LGHNA and CDR2 YSLEER come from the germline V gene. The trim removed 0 bases at V and 3 bases at J, leaving 4 bases unmatched. The CDR3, as DNA: TGCGCCAGCAGCCAAGATTGGAGCGGGAGCTACGAGCAGTACTTC. Amino acids: CASSQDWSGSYEQYF.

This clonotype was seen only a few times. CDR3 loop: CASSYSVAVAKNIQYF. The DNA of the CDR3 is TGTGCCAGCAGTTACTCGGTAGCGGTTGCCAAAAACATTCAGTACTTC. The rearrangement links TRBV6-5 to TRBJ2-4; D might be TRBD2 (6 bases). This CDR3 comprises 16 residues. The germline CDR1 and CDR2 sequences are MNHEY and SVGAGI. Trimming took off 0 bases at V and 1 base at J, with 10 bases between the two ends.

This clonotype was detected many times. The gene calls are TRBV7-9 and TRBJ2-3; 7 bases agree with TRBD1. With V trimmed by 3 bases and J by 1 base, 4 bases remained unmatched. Germline lookup yields CDR1 SEHNR and CDR2 FQNEAQ (reference sequence). The CDR3 length is 15 residues. The chain's CDR3 is CASSLAQGGTDTQYF. CDR3 coding DNA: TGTGCCAGCAGCTTGGCCCAGGGGGGCACAGATACGCAGTATTTT.

This clonotype has a handful of counts. The genes are TRBV7-6 and TRBJ1-3, with D unclear. CDR3 length: 16 residues. The V gene lost 5 bases and the J gene lost 0 bases, with 14 bases spanning the gap. From germline, CDR1 is SGHVS and CDR2 FNYEAQ. Written as DNA, the CDR3 is TGTGCCAGCAGCCAACCCGCAGGAGACTCTGGAAACACCATATATTTT. Protein: CASSQPAGDSGNTIYF. Based on the CDR3 plus reference TRBV7-6 and TRBJ1-3, the full variable domain is GAGVSQSPRYKVTKRGQDVALRCDPISGHVSLYWYRQALGQGPEFLTYFNYEAQQDKSGLPNDRFSAERPEGSISTLTIQRTEQRDSAMYRCASSQPAGDSGNTIYFGEGSWLTVV.

This clonotype was observed a few times. V and J are TRBV24-1 and TRBJ2-3, with 9 positions matching TRBD2. CDR3 length equals 19 residues. Trimming at V came to 6 bases and at J to 0 bases, leaving 15 bases not matched to a gene. Germline CDR1 KGHDR, CDR2 SFDVKD. The CDR3 reads CATSPPRGTSGSSTDTQYF. DNA of the CDR3: TGTGCCACCAGTCCTCCCCGGGGAACTAGCGGGTCTAGCACAGATACGCAGTATTTT.

This clonotype was detected a few times. V usage is TRBV7-3 and J usage is TRBJ2-3; D call uncertain. CDR1 is SGHTA and CDR2 is FQGTGA in the germline V gene. Between the trimmed V and J ends, which lost 5 bases and 4 bases, there was a span of 7 bases. The CDR3 covers 12 residues. CDR3 sequence: CASSTLSDTQYF. The CDR3 region has the DNA TGTGCCAGCAGCACCTTATCAGATACGCAGTATTTT.

This chain joins TRBV7-9 and TRBJ2-7; D gene uncertain. This CDR3 is built from 15 residues. CDR1 SEHNR and CDR2 FQNEAQ come from the germline V gene (reference sequence). Trimming removed 3 bases from V and 0 bases from J, with 12 bases in between. DNA for the CDR3: TGTGCCAGCAGCTTGTACACGAAACCCTCCTACGAGCAGTACTTC. Its protein product is CASSLYTKPSYEQYF.

The V call is TRBV10-1, the J call TRBJ2-7, with TRBD2 as a possible D gene (6 bases). With 0 bases removed from V and 6 bases from J, the gap between germline ends came to 18 bases. The germline CDR1 and CDR2 sequences are WNHNN and SYGVQD (reference sequence). The CDR3 consists of 16 residues. The CDR3 DNA reads TGCGCCAGCAGTGAGTCGATACTCGGGAGCAACAGCGAGCAGTACTTC. It specifies CASSESILGSNSEQYF.

This clonotype was observed a few times. This chain uses TRBV6-2 or TRBV6-3 with TRBJ2-5, with 8 bases lining up with TRBD2. Germline V CDR1 and CDR2: MNHEY, SVGEGT. The CDR3 extends over 14 amino acids. The V segment lost 7 bases and the J segment 4 bases; nucleotides outside the gene matches: 8. The CDR3 loop reads CASKAGGAVETQYF. DNA of the CDR3: TGTGCCAGCAAGGCGGGAGGAGCAGTAGAGACCCAGTACTTC.

There are a few counts of this clonotype. At one end the junction does not follow the germline gene, possibly because of a read error. The chain uses TRBV2 and TRBJ1-1; D gene ambiguous. The CDR3 length is 9 residues. Germline loops: CDR1 SNHLY, CDR2 FYNNEI. The CDR3: CASSEGVLF. In nucleotides, the CDR3 is TGTGCCAGCAGTGAAGGAGTCCTCTTT.

This clonotype was seen many times. J is TRBJ2-3 and V is TRBV7-6; 8 nucleotides agree with TRBD1. The CDR3 is 15 residues long. The V gene's germline CDR1 is SGHVS and CDR2 FNYEAQ. J lost 4 bases, V lost 5 bases, and 8 bases had no gene match. CDR3 amino acids: CASSQRTGKADTQYF. CDR3 in DNA: TGTGCCAGCAGCCAGAGGACAGGGAAGGCAGATACGCAGTATTTT.

The chain has TRBV20-1 and TRBJ2-7, with 10 bases lining up with TRBD2. There are 14 residues in the CDR3. V lost 0 bases to trimming and J lost 3 bases; unmatched junction nucleotides: 2. CDR1 DFQATT and CDR2 SNEGSKA come from the germline V gene (reference sequence). For the CDR3, the DNA is TGCAGTGCTAGAGATACTAGCGGGATCTACGAGCAGTACTTC. This sequence encodes CSARDTSGIYEQYF.

This clonotype was counted at least ten times. This sequence joins TRBV29-1 and TRBJ2-7, with TRBD2 identical over 8 bases. V shed 5 bases and J 3 bases; nucleotides not matched to a gene: 6. Germline V gives CDR1 SQVTM, CDR2 ANQGSEA. The CDR3 is made up of 13 amino acids. CDR3 sequence reads: CSVFGGRNYEQYF. CDR3 DNA sequence: TGCAGCGTTTTCGGCGGGAGGAACTACGAGCAGTACTTC.

V usage is TRBV7-9 and J usage is TRBJ2-1; 12 bases line up with TRBD2. CDR3 length: 15 residues. Looked up from germline, CDR1 is SEHNR and CDR2 is FQNEAQ (reference sequence). Trimming at V came to 5 bases and at J to 7 bases, leaving 6 bases not matched to a gene. The CDR3 DNA reads TGTGCCAGCAGCACGGCACTAGCGGGAGGAAATGAGCAGTTCTTC. Amino acid sequence: CASSTALAGGNEQFF.

In this sample, this clonotype turned up a few times. The chain recombines TRBV5-1 with TRBJ2-7, with D perhaps matching TRBD1 (6 bases). Germline loops: CDR1 SGHRS, CDR2 YFSETQ. The ends were cut back, 1 base at V and 5 bases at J, with 10 bases in the middle. This CDR3 comprises 13 residues. The CDR3: CASSLSAGDEQYF. The CDR3 DNA reads TGCGCCAGCAGCTTGAGTGCAGGGGACGAGCAGTACTTC.

This clonotype occurred many times. The chain employs TRBV11-2 and TRBJ2-5; no clear D. CDR1 SGHAT and CDR2 FQNNGV come from the germline V gene. The V and J ends lost 0 bases and 2 bases respectively, with 10 bases between them. There are 15 residues in the CDR3. The CDR3 loop is CASSLDRSPQETQYF. The CDR3 nucleotides are TGTGCCAGCAGCTTAGACAGGTCGCCTCAAGAGACCCAGTACTTC.

V gene TRBV27 combines with J gene TRBJ2-5, with 9 bases aligning to TRBD2. There are 18 residues in the CDR3. The germline CDR1 and CDR2 sequences are MNHEY and SMNVEV (reference sequence). V gave up 5 bases and J gave up 2 bases; unmatched junction bases: 15. CDR3 coding DNA: TGTGCCAGCAGTGCCTTAGCTGGACTAGCGTTAACTCAAGAGACCCAGTACTTC. This gives the protein CASSALAGLALTQETQYF.

This clonotype was recorded many times. This CDR3 is CASSPRGTGMNTEAFF. CDR3 sequence (DNA): TGTGCCAGCAGCCCGAGGGGGACAGGGATGAACACTGAAGCTTTCTTT. V is TRBV6-6 and J is TRBJ1-1; 9 positions agree with TRBD1. From germline, CDR1 is MNHNY and CDR2 SVGAGI (reference sequence). The CDR3 is 16 residues long. V was clipped by 6 bases and J by 0 bases; unmatched bases: 8.

The chain joins TRBV4-1 to TRBJ1-2; maybe TRBD1 (5 bases). The CDR3 length is 12 residues. Germline V gene data show CDR1 as MGHRA and CDR2 as YSYEKL. With 11 bases removed from V and 3 bases from J, the gap between germline ends came to 13 bases. CDR3 in amino acids: CASGLSDYGYTF. The CDR3 bases are TGCGCCTCGGGACTCAGTGACTATGGCTACACCTTC.

This rearrangement joins TRBV7-9 to TRBJ2-7, with D possibly being TRBD1 (6 bases). Trimming pared 5 bases from V and 3 bases from J, leaving 20 bases between. Germline-derived CDR1 and CDR2 are SEHNR and FQNEAQ (reference sequence). This CDR3 spans 16 amino acids. As DNA, the CDR3 is TGTGCCAGCAGCCAATCGGACAGACCCCCCTACTACGAGCAGTACTTC. Its protein is CASSQSDRPPYYEQYF.

This rearrangement joins TRBV5-1 to TRBJ2-3; perhaps TRBD2 as D (6 bases). CDR1 is SGHRS and CDR2 is YFSETQ in the germline V gene. With 6 bases removed from V and 4 bases from J, the gap between germline ends came to 12 bases. The CDR3 loop spans 13 amino acids. CDR3 nucleotides: TGCGCCAGCAATGAAGCGGGCGCAGATACGCAGTATTTT. It translates to CASNEAGADTQYF.

This clonotype was observed a handful of times. The chain recombines TRBV20-1 with TRBJ2-3, with TRBD2 matching 9 bases. Germline CDR1 DFQATT, CDR2 SNEGSKA (reference sequence). CDR3 length: 15 residues. The junction had 8 bases not matched to a gene; V was cut back by 5 bases and J by 2 bases. CDR3 bases: TGCAGTGCTTGGGATAGACTAGCGGCCACAGATACGCAGTATTTT. Protein sequence: CSAWDRLAATDTQYF.

This clonotype has ten or more counts. This chain joins TRBV28 and TRBJ2-3; D is ambiguous. CDR1 is MDHEN and CDR2 is SYDVKM in the germline V gene. The germline V and J ends were trimmed by 7 bases and 4 bases, with 6 bases remaining between them. The CDR3 has 11 amino acids. In DNA, the CDR3 is TGTGCCAGCAAGACTGCAGATACGCAGTATTTT. Translating it yields CASKTADTQYF.

This clonotype has ten or more counts. The gene calls are TRBV20-1 and TRBJ2-7; D possibly corresponds to TRBD2 (6 bases). This CDR3 spans 15 amino acids. Germline assignment: CDR1 DFQATT and CDR2 SNEGSKA (reference sequence). The V end was cut by 0 bases, the J end by 1 base, with 13 bases between. The CDR3 bases are TGCAGTGCTAGAGATCGGTCGGGAGAGTCCTACGAGCAGTACTTC. Protein sequence: CSARDRSGESYEQYF.

In its sample, this clonotype was seen a few times. This chain connects TRBV28 to TRBJ2-7, with 7 bases that match TRBD1. CDR1 and CDR2 from the germline V gene are MDHEN and SYDVKM. The CDR3 length is 14 residues. J was trimmed by 4 bases and V by 6 bases; bases with no gene match: 9. CDR3 sequence: CASSPETGLYEQYF. CDR3 DNA sequence: TGTGCCAGCAGCCCGGAGACAGGGTTATACGAGCAGTACTTC.

The chain has TRBV12-3 or TRBV12-4 and TRBJ2-3, with D unresolved. The CDR3 runs 15 residues. V was cut by 0 bases and J by 2 bases, with 9 bases left in between. CDR3 residues: CASSLASRFTDTQYF. Written as DNA, the CDR3 is TGTGCCAGCAGTTTAGCGAGTCGGTTCACAGATACGCAGTATTTT.

The chain recombines TRBV9 with TRBJ2-1; D ambiguous. This CDR3 is 12 amino acids long. CDR1 SGDLS and CDR2 YYNGEE come from the germline V gene. V dropped 0 bases and J dropped 7 bases, with 5 bases sitting between them. The CDR3 region is CASSVAPNEQFF. The CDR3 nucleotides read TGTGCCAGCAGCGTAGCGCCAAATGAGCAGTTCTTC.